This TCR beta chain originates from a study of shared T cell receptors in the human thymus. Profiled with immunoSEQ multiplex PCR; TCRdb holds only in-frame clones, not every one. The table shows roughly 560,000 clones, with approximately 80% occurring only once. The length of the CDR3 is 13 residues. Trimming at V came to 8 bases and at J to 3 bases, leaving 7 bases not matched to a gene. Germline CDR1 MNHEY, CDR2 SMNVEV (reference sequence). The same sample was also used in a study of human thymus T cells. This second report adds: Thymic resections from corrective heart surgery supplied the tissue.

The clonotype comes from a boy younger than two with a congenital heart defect. V and J are TRBV27 and TRBJ2-7, with 7 nucleotides matching TRBD1. Sequenced input: thymocytes. CDR3 sequence reads: CASARDSYYEQYF. In DNA form, the CDR3 reads TGTGCCAGCGCCCGGGACAGTTACTACGAGCAGTACTTC.